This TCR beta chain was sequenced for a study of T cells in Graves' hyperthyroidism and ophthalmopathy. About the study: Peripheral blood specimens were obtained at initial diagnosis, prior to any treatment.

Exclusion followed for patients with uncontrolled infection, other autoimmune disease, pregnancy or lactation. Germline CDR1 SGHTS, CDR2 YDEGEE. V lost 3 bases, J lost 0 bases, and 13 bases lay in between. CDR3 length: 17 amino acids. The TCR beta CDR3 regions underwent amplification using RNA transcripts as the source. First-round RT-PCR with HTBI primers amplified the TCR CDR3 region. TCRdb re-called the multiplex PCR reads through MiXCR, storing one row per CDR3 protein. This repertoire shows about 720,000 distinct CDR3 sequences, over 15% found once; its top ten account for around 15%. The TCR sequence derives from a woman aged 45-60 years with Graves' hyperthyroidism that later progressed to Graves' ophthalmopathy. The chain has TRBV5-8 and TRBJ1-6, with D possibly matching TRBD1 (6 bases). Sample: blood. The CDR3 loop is CASSYRGRSSYNSPLHF. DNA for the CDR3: TGTGCCAGCAGCTATCGGGGGCGTAGCTCCTATAATTCACCCCTCCACTTT.